This TCR beta chain was sequenced for a study of blood T cells in healthy people across ages (dated by TCRdb to about 2015). For context, the study as a whole: In model experiments, roughly one uniquely barcoded TCR beta cDNA molecule per two T cells was captured by template switching. The study measured age-related changes in TCR beta repertoire diversity using deep sequencing normalized with unique cDNA molecular identifiers. Donors were grouped into four age groups: young (average approximately 15 years), middle-aged (less than 40), aged (around 62) and long-lived (approximately 82). To avoid experimental bias, donors of different ages were randomly spread across the sequencing lanes. For two donors (one aged 18 to 29 and one aged 80 or older), the study analyzed two additional independent replicas of 1 million unique cDNA reads from the same blood draw. What the research found in general, with its limitations: As age increased, observed TCR beta diversity per million T cells dropped in a roughly linear way, and a significant reduction was already evident by age around 41. Conclusive comparison of naive and antigen-experienced compartments was prevented by the profiling of bulk unsorted PBMCs. Observed TCR beta diversity correlated strongly with the percentage of naive T cells measured by flow cytometry. Total diversity estimates from one million sequenced T cells were considered lower bounds and underestimates. Compared with the aged group, the long-lived group had more naive CD4+ T cells, fewer expanded clones and increased TCR diversity, suggesting age selection. Donor CMV infection status was unknown, potentially confounding age-related changes in expanded clonotypes.

The library was prepared using 5' RACE. The instrument was an Illumina HiSeq 2500. A second about 6 to 11 cycle PCR used a sample-barcoded 5' primer and a J-beta primer mix. A template-switch 5' adaptor carrying 12 random nucleotides introduced a unique molecular identifier onto each TCR beta cDNA molecule. Each sample yielded at least 2.5 million CDR3-containing paired-end reads. All of the RNA was converted into first-strand cDNA using the Mint cDNA synthesis kit, with a TRBC-specific oligonucleotide serving as the primer. Following uracil-DNA glycosylase treatment, a first 18-cycle PCR with universal primers M1SS and BC2_uni_R was performed on all cDNA. Processing in the source paper ran as follows. Each sample was normalized by randomly selecting 1 million high-quality reads, each carrying a distinct molecular identifier. Instead of being binned into consensus sequences, reads that shared molecular identifiers were thrown out. MiTCR, run with a Q25 quality threshold and the strictest error-elimination algorithm, handled CDR3 identification, clonotype clustering and error correction. A nonparametric unseen species model with Euler transformation was used to estimate lower-bound total TCR beta diversity. TCRdb ran its own pipeline on the public reads, namely fastp trimming at Q25 and MiXCR clone calling, and kept in-frame beta chains. Records with the same CDR3 protein are collapsed into one entry carrying the most frequent genes and DNA. TCRdb, rather than the study authors, made the V and J calls. The table for this sample lists approximately 1.5 million distinct CDR3 sequences; about 42% of them were counted only once. The ten largest clones add up to 4% of the sample.

Systemically healthy Caucasian individuals from Russia, 35 to 50 in total and aged roughly 6 to 100 years, were included as donors. Approximately 10 milliliters of peripheral blood were collected from each donor into EDTA-treated Vacutainer tubes. Ficoll-Paque density-gradient centrifugation was used to isolate PBMCs, with at least 7 million per sample. Total RNA was extracted from PBMCs with Trizol reagent, with at least 6 micrograms obtained per sample. For every donor, flow cytometry on a PBMC aliquot measured the percentage of naive CD45RAhigh/CD27high T cells. In regard to this clonotype: Which antigen it targets is not known. Per-nucleotide qualities are absent, and no much larger clonotype sits a single base away.

The junction carries 10 bases between V and J, which are trimmed by 4 bases and 3 bases respectively. CDR3 length: 13 amino acids, cysteine to phenylalanine. The DNA shown is the 39-base CDR3, in frame from base 1. Sequenced input: blood. This receptor was obtained from a young woman in good health. Recombination linked TRBV12-3 or TRBV12-4 to TRBJ2-7, with a tentative D call of TRBD1 or TRBD2, each matching 6 bases. CDR3 protein: CASSSRGRYEQYF. Read as DNA, the sequence is TGTGCCAGCAGTTCCCGGGGGCGCTACGAGCAGTACTTC.